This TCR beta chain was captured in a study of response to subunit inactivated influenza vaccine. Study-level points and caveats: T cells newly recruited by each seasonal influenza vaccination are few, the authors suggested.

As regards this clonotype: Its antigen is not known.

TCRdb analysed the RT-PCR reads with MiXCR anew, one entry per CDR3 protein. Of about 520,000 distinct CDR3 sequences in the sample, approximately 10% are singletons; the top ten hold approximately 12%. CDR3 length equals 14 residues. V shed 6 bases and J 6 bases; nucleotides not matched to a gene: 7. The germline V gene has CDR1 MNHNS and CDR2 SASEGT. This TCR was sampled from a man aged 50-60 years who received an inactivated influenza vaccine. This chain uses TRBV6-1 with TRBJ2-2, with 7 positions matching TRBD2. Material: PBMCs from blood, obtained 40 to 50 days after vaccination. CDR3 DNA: TGTGCCAGCAGGGCGGGAGTCCAATCCGGGGAGCTGTTTTTT. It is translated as CASRAGVQSGELFF.